This T cell receptor (beta chain) comes out of a study of T cell changes during pregnancy in multiple sclerosis. The CDR3 is 15 residues long. Trimming pared 4 bases from V and 4 bases from J, leaving 14 bases between. The germline CDR1 and CDR2 sequences are MGHRA and YSYEKL. The table came from immunoSEQ multiplex PCR; TCRdb's copy has only in-frame clones and leaves some out. The sample gives 50,000 to 65,000 clones, about nine tenths of which show up once; 1.8% is in the top ten. This clone was seen a handful of times. Material: peripheral blood, obtained after pregnancy. V is TRBV4-1 and J is TRBJ1-3; unclear D gene. The clonotype was recovered from a female donor with multiple sclerosis, enrolled in a pregnancy study. CDR3 nucleotides: TGCGCCAGCAGCCGAGCCACCGGGTGGGGAAACACCATATATTTT. Translation gives CASSRATGWGNTIYF.